The next 19 T cell receptor beta chains were all read from a single sample in a study of PD-L1 blockade in urothelial cancer (dated by TCRdb to 2016 to 2017). Receptor amplification or capture employed the immunoSEQ multiplex PCR assay. The clones in this table, taken by TCRdb from immuneACCESS, are in-frame only. Not every clone is retained; where verified, under half of the shortfall comes from an unresolved V gene, and the cause of the rest is unknown. The sample table holds 85,000 to 95,000 clones, of which 90% were seen once. Of the sample, 1.5% to 2% is held by the ten largest clones. The time point label corresponds to: pretreatment peripheral blood. The sample consisted of PBMCs, taken around atezolizumab (anti-PD-L1) treatment. Receptor source: a man in his 60s with urothelial cancer.

The chain employs TRBV5-1 and TRBJ2-7, with D possibly matching TRBD2 (5 bases). CDR1 and CDR2 (germline): SGHRS, YFSETQ. The CDR3 is made up of 14 amino acids. Trimming removed 0 bases from V and 3 bases from J, with 10 bases in between. DNA of the CDR3: TGCGCCAGCAGCTTGGGGGGAGAGGGCTACGAGCAGTACTTC. Residues: CASSLGGEGYEQYF.

CDR3 coding DNA: TGTGCCGGGACAATGGGACAGGGGCATGTCCAAGAGACCCAGTACTTC. It yields the protein CAGTMGQGHVQETQYF. The genes are TRBV30 and TRBJ2-5, with 10 bases lining up with TRBD1. The V gene's germline CDR1 is GTSNPN and CDR2 SVGIG (reference sequence). CDR3 length: 16 residues. V lost 8 bases and J lost 1; bases outside the gene matches: 13.

The genes are TRBV7-2 and TRBJ1-1; unclear D gene. The germline gives CDR1 SGHTA, CDR2 FQGNSA. Trimming removed 0 bases from V and 5 bases from J, with 7 bases in between. The CDR3 covers 13 residues. The CDR3 is CASSLATGTEAFF. The CDR3 bases are TGTGCCAGCAGCTTAGCAACGGGGACTGAAGCTTTCTTT. Combining the CDR3 with reference TRBV7-2 and TRBJ1-1 gives the whole variable domain GAGVSQSPSNKVTEKGKDVELRCDPISGHTALYWYRQSLGQGLEFLIYFQGNSAPDKSGLPSDRFSAERTGGSVSTLTIQRTQQEDSAVYLCASSLATGTEAFFGQGTRLTVV.

The chain combines TRBV28 with TRBJ1-5; the D is unclear. This CDR3 is built from 15 residues. V was trimmed by 1 base and J by 6 bases, leaving 13 bases between them. Germline CDR1 MDHEN, CDR2 SYDVKM. This chain's CDR3 is CASSLSGGLGQPQHF. CDR3 coding DNA: TGTGCCAGCAGTTTATCGGGAGGGTTGGGTCAGCCCCAGCATTTT.

This chain uses TRBV9 with TRBJ2-2; D perhaps matches TRBD2 (6 bases). With 4 bases removed from V and 0 bases from J, the gap between germline ends came to 10 bases. This CDR3 has 15 amino acids. The germline CDR1 and CDR2 sequences are SGDLS and YYNGEE. The DNA of the CDR3 is TGTGCCAGCAGCCAGGGACTGACGAACACCGGGGAGCTGTTTTTT. Residues: CASSQGLTNTGELFF.

This chain connects TRBV9 to TRBJ2-3; TRBD2 agrees at 10 bases. CDR3 size: 16 residues. The trim removed 0 bases at V and 2 bases at J, leaving 3 bases unmatched. The germline V gene has CDR1 SGDLS and CDR2 YYNGEE. The CDR3 here is CASSVVAGGYTDTQYF. The DNA of the CDR3 is TGTGCCAGCAGCGTAGTAGCGGGGGGTTACACAGATACGCAGTATTTT.

The chain joins TRBV6-4 to TRBJ2-5; possibly TRBD1 for D (5 bases). V lost 4 bases to trimming and J lost 3 bases, with 15 bases between them. This CDR3 contains 15 residues. The germline V gene has CDR1 MRHNA and CDR2 SNTAGT. CDR3 nucleotides: TGTGCCAGCAGTGCACAAGGCAGGGTTGAAGAGACCCAGTACTTC. Encoded protein: CASSAQGRVEETQYF.

The table lists this clone with a count of one. The chain joins TRBV11-2 to TRBJ1-2, with D hard to call. Trimming removed 2 bases at V and 0 bases at J, with 4 bases between. Germline V lookup: CDR1 SGHAT, CDR2 FQNNGV. This CDR3 has 13 amino acids. This CDR3 is CASSLTANYGYTF. CDR3 DNA sequence: TGTGCCAGCAGCTTAACGGCTAACTATGGCTACACCTTC.

The V and J genes are TRBV28 and TRBJ2-7; TRBD2 matches 11 bases. The CDR3 is made up of 14 amino acids. CDR1 and CDR2 from the germline V gene are MDHEN and SYDVKM. Trimming removed 6 bases from V and 2 bases from J; junction bases left unmatched: 3. The DNA of the CDR3 is TGTGCCAGCAGATCGGGACTAGCGGCCTACGAGCAGTACTTC. Protein sequence: CASRSGLAAYEQYF. The variable domain in full, with the rest retrieved from reference TRBV28 and TRBJ2-7, is DVKVTQSSRYLVKRTGEKVFLECVQDMDHENMFWYRQDPGLGLRLIYFSYDVKMKEKGDIPEGYSVSREKKERFSLILESASTNQTSMYLCASRSGLAAYEQYFGPGTRLTVT.

The chain has TRBV18 and TRBJ2-6; 9 bases agree with TRBD1. With V trimmed by 3 bases and J by 2 bases, 8 bases remained unmatched. The CDR3 runs to 18 residues. Looked up from germline, CDR1 is KGHSH and CDR2 is LQKENI. The CDR3 is CASSPGTGRGAGANVLTF. The CDR3 DNA follows: TGTGCCAGCTCACCGGGGACAGGGAGAGGGGCTGGGGCCAACGTCCTGACTTTC.

The chain is built from TRBV29-1 and TRBJ2-5, with 9 bases matching TRBD1. V was clipped by 5 bases and J by 4 bases; unmatched bases: 5. Germline CDR1 reads SQVTM; CDR2 reads ANQGSEA. The CDR3 runs 13 residues. The DNA of the CDR3 is TGCAGCGTTACGACAGGGGGTGGAGAGACCCAGTACTTC. It encodes CSVTTGGGETQYF.

V is TRBV5-4 and J is TRBJ2-4; 7 nucleotides line up with TRBD2. Germline trimming cut 4 bases from V and 8 bases from J; bases unmatched to any gene: 12. There are 15 residues in the CDR3. Germline V gene data show CDR1 as SGHNT and CDR2 as YYREEE (reference sequence). The CDR3 sequence: CASSPEGREGDIQYF. CDR3 in DNA: TGTGCCAGCAGCCCGGAGGGCAGGGAGGGAGACATTCAGTACTTC.

V and J are TRBV27 and TRBJ2-5, with 8 bases lining up with TRBD1. This CDR3 comprises 15 residues. Germline values: CDR1 MNHEY, CDR2 SMNVEV (reference sequence). V was clipped by 1 base and J by 3 bases; unmatched bases: 4. CDR3: CASSLLRTGKETQYF. The CDR3, as DNA: TGTGCCAGCAGTTTATTAAGGACAGGGAAAGAGACCCAGTACTTC.

This clone was picked up one time. This chain links TRBV1 with TRBJ2-5; no DNA check was done on the table's D call, TRBD2. TRBV1 is a documented pseudogene. This CDR3 comprises 14 residues. CDR3 protein: CTSSQELEGQTQYF. CDR3 bases: TGCACCAGCAGCCAAGAGTTGGAGGGCCAGACCCAGTACTTC.

V is TRBV7-9 and J is TRBJ1-6, with D hard to call. Trimming shortened V by 5 bases and J by 7 bases, and 6 bases separated the two germline ends. CDR3 length equals 12 residues. Per germline, CDR1 SEHNR and CDR2 FQNEAQ (reference sequence). CDR3 sequence: CASSGPNSPLHF. For the CDR3, the DNA is TGTGCCAGCAGCGGCCCCAATTCACCCCTCCACTTT.

The chain carries TRBV4-3 and TRBJ2-5, with D unclear. The CDR3 extends over 15 amino acids. Germline V gene data show CDR1 as LGHNA and CDR2 as YSLEER. V lost 0 bases and J 4 bases, leaving 12 bases between the germline ends. CDR3 loop: CASSQDSHRPETQYF. Here the CDR3 DNA reads TGCGCCAGCAGCCAAGATTCGCACAGACCAGAGACCCAGTACTTC.

The rearrangement links TRBV19 to TRBJ2-5; a possible D gene is TRBD2 (6 bases). Trimming removed 0 bases at V and 5 bases at J, with 19 bases between. CDR3 length: 17 amino acids. CDR1 is LNHDA and CDR2 is SQIVND in the germline V gene (reference sequence). This CDR3 reads CASSIDWRGRSGETQYF. The CDR3 DNA reads TGTGCCAGTAGTATAGATTGGAGGGGAAGGAGTGGGGAGACCCAGTACTTC.

This chain uses TRBV15 with TRBJ1-1, with unresolved D. Trimming removed 2 bases at V and 4 bases at J, with 17 bases between. Per the germline V gene, CDR1 is LNHNV and CDR2 is YYDKDF (reference sequence). The CDR3 runs to 16 residues. CDR3 residues: CATSRSGPGRFTEAFF. The DNA for the CDR3 is TGTGCCACCAGCAGAAGCGGCCCCGGACGATTCACTGAAGCTTTCTTT.

CDR3 region: CASSLTAGSDEAFF. The CDR3 DNA is TGTGCCAGCAGCTTAACGGCGGGGAGTGATGAAGCTTTCTTT. V usage is TRBV7-3 and J usage is TRBJ1-1; D is uncertain. The V end lost 0 bases, the J end lost 7 bases, and 12 bases lay between the germline ends. Germline assignment: CDR1 SGHTA and CDR2 FQGTGA. There are 14 residues in the CDR3.